This record concerns one T cell receptor beta chain sequence. The germline V gene encodes CDR1 SNHLY and CDR2 FYNNEI. The CDR3 contains 13 residues. TCRdb reprocessed the 5' RACE reads, with one entry per CDR3 protein and no DNA. This table lists about 450,000 distinct CDR3 sequences. The data were obtained in a study of monozygotic twins with inflammatory bowel disease. The rearrangement uses TRBV2 and TRBJ2-1; as DNA is missing, the TRBD1 call by TCRdb cannot be tested. This sequence was found in a human donor with ulcerative colitis or Crohn's disease, or a healthy co-twin of an affected twin (not recorded which). Input material: blood. The chain's CDR3 is CASSVDRGERQFF.